Below, 3 T cell receptor beta chains from the same sample are listed, as sequenced in a study of OX40 agonist ivuxolimab in advanced cancers. Using immunoSEQ multiplex PCR, the repertoire was profiled, and TCRdb retains in-frame clones only, with some absent. The repertoire holds about 58,000 clones, with about 90% as singletons. The sequencing used CD4+ or CD8+ T cells sorted from blood, collected in a trial of the OX40 agonist ivuxolimab. These receptors came from an adult with an advanced solid tumor such as melanoma, head and neck, liver or kidney cancer.

Note on this clone: The junction and the germline gene differ at one end; a read error may be behind it. This sample also contains other DNA sequences that code for the same CDR3. This CDR3 reads CAWSVQGSEQYF. CDR3 nucleotides: TGTGCTTGGAGTGTACAGGGAAGCGAGCAGTACTTC. The J gene is TRBJ2-7, the V gene TRBV30; a possible D gene is TRBD1 (6 bases). Per the germline V gene, CDR1 is GTSNPN and CDR2 is SVGIG (reference sequence). The CDR3 is made up of 12 amino acids.

The chain combines TRBV30 with TRBJ2-1; no clear D gene. The V end lost 3 bases, the J end lost 8 bases, and 8 bases lay between the germline ends. The CDR3 sequence is 11 residues long. CDR1 is GTSNPN, CDR2 SVGIG, per germline (reference sequence). CDR3 protein: CAWSMVDEQFF. CDR3 DNA sequence: TGTGCCTGGAGCATGGTAGATGAGCAGTTCTTC. The complete variable domain, with remaining parts taken from reference TRBV30 and TRBJ2-1, reads SQTIHQWPATLVQPVGSPLSLECTVEGTSNPNLYWYRQAAGRGLQLLFYSVGIGQISSEVPQNLSASRPQDRQFILSSKKLLLSDSGFYLCAWSMVDEQFFGPGTRLTVL.

The chain recombines TRBV18 with TRBJ2-2; D possibly uses TRBD1 or TRBD2 (5 bases each). CDR3 length: 14 residues. In germline, CDR1 is KGHSH, CDR2 LQKENI. V shed 1 base and J shed 5 bases, with 8 bases lying between them. The CDR3 loop reads CASSPQGETGELFF. DNA of the CDR3: TGTGCCAGCTCACCACAAGGGGAGACCGGGGAGCTGTTTTTT. Full variable domain (outside the CDR3, taken from reference TRBV18 and TRBJ2-2): NAGVMQNPRHLVRRRGQEARLRCSPMKGHSHVYWYRQLPEEGLKFMVYLQKENIIDESGMPKERFSAEFPKEGPSILRIQQVVRGDSAAYFCASSPQGETGELFFGEGSRLTVL.